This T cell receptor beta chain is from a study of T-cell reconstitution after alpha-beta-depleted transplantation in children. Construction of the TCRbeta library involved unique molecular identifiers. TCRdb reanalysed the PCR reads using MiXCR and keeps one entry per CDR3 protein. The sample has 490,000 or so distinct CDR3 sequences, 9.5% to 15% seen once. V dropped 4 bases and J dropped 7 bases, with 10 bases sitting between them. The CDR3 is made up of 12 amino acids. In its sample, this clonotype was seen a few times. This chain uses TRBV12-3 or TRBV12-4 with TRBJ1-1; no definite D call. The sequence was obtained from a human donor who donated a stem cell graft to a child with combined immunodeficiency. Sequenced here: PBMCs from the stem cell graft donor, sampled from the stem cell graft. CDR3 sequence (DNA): TGTGCCAGCAGTTCTGGGGTGCTTGAAGCTTTCTTT. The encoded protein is CASSSGVLEAFF.